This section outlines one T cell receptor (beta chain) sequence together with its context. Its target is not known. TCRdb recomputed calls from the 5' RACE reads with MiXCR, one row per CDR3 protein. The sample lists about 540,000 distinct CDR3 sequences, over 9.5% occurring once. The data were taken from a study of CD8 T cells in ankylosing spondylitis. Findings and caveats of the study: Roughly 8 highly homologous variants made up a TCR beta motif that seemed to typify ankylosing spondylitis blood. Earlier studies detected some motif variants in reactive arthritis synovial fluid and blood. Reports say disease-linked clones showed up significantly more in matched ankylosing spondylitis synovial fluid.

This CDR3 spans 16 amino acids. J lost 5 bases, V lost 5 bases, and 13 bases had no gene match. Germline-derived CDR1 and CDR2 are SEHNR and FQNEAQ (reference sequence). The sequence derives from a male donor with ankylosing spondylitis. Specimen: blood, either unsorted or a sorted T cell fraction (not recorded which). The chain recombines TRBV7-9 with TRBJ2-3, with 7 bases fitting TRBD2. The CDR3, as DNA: TGTGCCAGCAGCCCAAGCCGGGCTAGCGGTGGAGATACGCAGTATTTT. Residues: CASSPSRASGGDTQYF.